This T cell receptor (beta chain) was sequenced in a study of T cells expressing NK-cell markers. About the study: CD3+CD56+NKG2C+, CD3+CD56+NKG2C- and CD3+CD56-NKG2C+ T cells, once sorted, supplied the TCR beta repertoires.

In generating TCR beta cDNA, 5'RACE template switching with UMIs was used. TCRdb reworked the 5' RACE reads into one entry per CDR3 protein, no DNA. This repertoire includes some 460,000 distinct CDR3 sequences. Study findings and constraints: No clear determination of HCMV specificity was made for expanded NKG2C+ T cell clones. Leadership of the CD3+CD56-NKG2C+ fraction also belonged to these clonotypes in several donors.

Germline assignment: CDR1 SGHRS and CDR2 YFSETQ. The CDR3 length is 16 residues. On this clonotype: What it binds is not known.

This clonotype originated in a woman between 45 and 60 years old in good health. Material for sequencing was blood T cells: a sorted CD56 or NKG2C T cell subset, CD4+ or CD8+ T cells, or bulk PBMC T cells (not recorded which). The rearrangement links TRBV5-1 to TRBJ2-3; TCRdb's D gene call, TRBD2, goes unchecked for lack of DNA. The CDR3 spells CASSPPAGGSTDTQYF.